These 23 T cell receptor beta chains were all obtained from the same sample, sequenced in a study of T cell repertoires in cytomegalovirus infection. TCRdb reprocessed the reads via MiXCR and lists one record per CDR3 protein. The sample lists 300,000 to 450,000 distinct CDR3 sequences, around a sixth seen once, with around 10% in the top ten. The sequencing sample was made of PBMCs. The receptor source for this set is a human donor in good health (CMV status not recorded). Some clones in this sample may be carry-over from other donors' samples.

V usage is TRBV12-3 or TRBV12-4 and J usage is TRBJ2-7; D is ambiguous. CDR3 length: 11 amino acids. Trimming cost V 2 bases and J 4 bases, with 3 bases left between them. CDR3 protein: CASSLQYEQYV. The DNA of the CDR3 is TGTGCCAGCAGTTTACAATACGAGCAGTACGTC.

This clonotype appeared a single time. The CDR3 region has the DNA TGCAGTGCCGACCTCCTAGCGGGGGGCAATGAGCAGTTCTTC. Its protein product is CSADLLAGGNEQFF. This chain uses TRBV20-1 with TRBJ2-1; the match to TRBD2 covers 11 bases. The junction had 7 bases not matched to a gene; V was cut back by 6 bases and J by 6 bases. Germline loops: CDR1 DFQATT, CDR2 SNEGSKA (reference sequence). The CDR3 covers 14 residues.

The chain carries TRBV4-2 and TRBJ1-1; D is ambiguous. V dropped 0 bases and J dropped 2 bases, with 10 bases sitting between them. The CDR3 has 15 residues. The V gene's germline CDR1 is LGHNA and CDR2 YNFKEQ. For the CDR3, the DNA is TGTGCCAGCAGCCAAGATAGGCGTGGCAACACTGAAGCTTTCTTT. Its translation is CASSQDRRGNTEAFF.

The sample holds a few counts of this clonotype. This sequence joins TRBV28 and TRBJ2-7; TRBD2 aligns across 8 bases. The J segment lost 0 bases and the V segment lost 3 bases, leaving 16 bases of the junction unmatched. The CDR3 totals 19 residues. The germline CDR1 and CDR2 sequences are MDHEN and SYDVKM. CDR3 protein: CASSFPRLAQGWSSYEQYF. The CDR3 bases are TGTGCCAGCAGTTTCCCCAGACTAGCGCAGGGCTGGAGCTCCTACGAGCAGTACTTC.

The V and J genes are TRBV4-2 and TRBJ2-3; 12 bases match TRBD2. The CDR3 has 17 residues. The junction had 7 bases not matched to a gene; V was cut back by 3 bases and J by 3 bases. The germline V gene encodes CDR1 LGHNA and CDR2 YNFKEQ. CDR3 amino acids: CASSHPTSGRRTDTQYF. The CDR3 bases are TGTGCCAGCAGCCACCCAACTAGCGGGAGGAGGACAGATACGCAGTATTTT.

The chain couples TRBV20-1 to TRBJ2-3; D is undetermined. This CDR3 has 15 residues. The V end was cut by 0 bases, the J end by 2 bases, with 12 bases between. Germline CDR1 and CDR2: DFQATT and SNEGSKA (reference sequence). Written as DNA, the CDR3 is TGCAGTGCTAGAGATTTGGCTAGGATCACAGATACGCAGTATTTT. It encodes CSARDLARITDTQYF.

The chain couples TRBV28 to TRBJ2-7, with D hard to call. The V and J ends lost 2 bases and 6 bases respectively, with 20 bases between them. The CDR3 spans 16 residues. Germline V gene data show CDR1 as MDHEN and CDR2 as SYDVKM. CDR3: CASSLISRPFGSEQYF. The CDR3 DNA is TGTGCCAGCAGTTTAATCTCCCGGCCGTTCGGAAGCGAGCAGTACTTC.

As for this clonotype: The germline gene is not matched at one end of the junction; a read error may be the cause. J is TRBJ2-5 and V is TRBV4-3; D is possibly TRBD1 (6 bases). Germline assignment: CDR1 LGHNA and CDR2 YSLEER. The CDR3 length is 14 residues. The chain's CDR3 is CASSHDRSREAQYF. DNA of the CDR3: TGCGCCAGCAGCCACGACAGGTCAAGAGAGGCCCAGTACTTC.

The chain carries TRBV11-2 and TRBJ2-1, with a tentative D call TRBD2 (6 bases). The CDR3 loop spans 15 amino acids. Germline CDR1 SGHAT, CDR2 FQNNGV. The V end was cut by 3 bases, the J end by 3 bases, with 12 bases between. The CDR3 region is CASSFRDWGYNEQFF. DNA for the CDR3: TGTGCCAGCAGCTTCCGGGACTGGGGCTACAATGAGCAGTTCTTC.

The chain uses TRBV2 and TRBJ2-2, with D maybe TRBD1 (6 bases). Between the trimmed V and J ends, which lost 5 bases and 2 bases, there was a span of 12 bases. In germline, CDR1 is SNHLY, CDR2 FYNNEI. The CDR3 has 15 residues. The CDR3 DNA follows: TGTGCCAGCAGTCCCGACAGGACCAACACCGGGGAGCTGTTTTTT. As protein: CASSPDRTNTGELFF.

This clonotype was observed at least ten times. This chain connects TRBV5-1 to TRBJ2-3; 11 nucleotides match TRBD1. There are 15 residues in the CDR3. Looked up from germline, CDR1 is SGHRS and CDR2 is YFSETQ. The trim removed 2 bases at V and 4 bases at J, leaving 3 bases unmatched. CDR3 sequence: CASSFRGQGADTQYF. The CDR3 DNA is TGCGCCAGCAGCTTCCGGGGACAGGGGGCAGATACGCAGTATTTT.

The V and J genes are TRBV11-2 and TRBJ1-1; D perhaps matches TRBD1 (6 bases). The CDR3 runs 16 residues. Germline-derived CDR1 and CDR2 are SGHAT and FQNNGV. Trimming shortened V by 5 bases and J by 0 bases, and 16 bases separated the two germline ends. CDR3 bases: TGTGCCAGCAGCCCCCCCGGAGGGGGTATGAACACTGAAGCTTTCTTT. This gives the protein CASSPPGGGMNTEAFF.

The chain combines TRBV6-6 with TRBJ2-5; 9 bases agree with TRBD1. Germline CDR1 reads MNHNY; CDR2 reads SVGAGI (reference sequence). The junction had 10 bases not matched to a gene; V was cut back by 5 bases and J by 3 bases. This CDR3 contains 16 residues. The CDR3 bases are TGTGCCAGCAGTGTTGGATGGGACAGGGACAAAGAGACCCAGTACTTC. Translated: CASSVGWDRDKETQYF.

There are many counts of this clonotype. The gene calls are TRBV6-5 and TRBJ2-7; D is unresolved. The CDR3 is 13 amino acids. The V end lost 8 bases, the J end lost 3 bases, and 14 bases lay between the germline ends. In germline, CDR1 is MNHEY, CDR2 SVGAGI. CDR3 bases: TGTGCCAGCCGAGACACTAACCTCTACGAGCAGTACTTC. Protein: CASRDTNLYEQYF.

In this sample, this clonotype turned up many times. J is TRBJ1-5 and V is TRBV6-2 or TRBV6-3; no definite D call. The length of the CDR3 is 15 residues. Germline loops: CDR1 MNHEY, CDR2 SVGEGT. V was clipped by 5 bases and J by 0 bases, with 11 bases between them. CDR3 nucleotide sequence: TGTGCCAGCAGTAAACCTTTCAGTAGCAATCAGCCCCAGCATTTT. Amino acid sequence: CASSKPFSSNQPQHF.

This clonotype was seen more than once but under ten times. The V and J genes are TRBV5-6 and TRBJ2-5; 7 bases line up with TRBD2. Germline CDR1 reads SGHDT; CDR2 reads YYEEEE. The CDR3 totals 12 residues. V lost 7 bases, J lost 2 bases, and 2 bases stayed unmatched. CDR3 coding DNA: TGTGCCAGCGGGGGGGATCAAGAGACCCAGTACTTC. This codes for CASGGDQETQYF.

A remark on this clonotype: This may be a read error: a much more frequent sequence differs by one nucleotide. The conserved phenylalanine or tryptophan is not found at the CDR3 terminus, so this likely reflects a read error. The V gene is TRBV7-2, the J gene TRBJ1-1; D ambiguous. Trimming cost V 1 base and J 10 bases, with 10 bases left between them. Germline CDR1 and CDR2: SGHTA and FQGNSA. This CDR3 is built from 12 residues. The CDR3 bases are TGTGCCAGCAGCTTAGATCGGATCGGAGCTTTCTTG. This sequence encodes CASSLDRIGAFL.

The chain is built from TRBV11-2 and TRBJ2-7; maybe TRBD2 (6 bases). Trimming left V 3 bases short and J 5 bases short, with 11 bases between. Germline CDR1 reads SGHAT; CDR2 reads FQNNGV. The CDR3 spans 13 residues. The CDR3 spells CASSFRTNDEQYF. CDR3 bases: TGTGCCAGCAGCTTCCGGACTAATGACGAGCAGTACTTC.

The V and J genes are TRBV5-1 and TRBJ1-2, with a weak D call TRBD1 (6 bases). Trimming cost V 5 bases and J 0 bases, with 17 bases left between them. This CDR3 region has 16 residues. Germline V gene data show CDR1 as SGHRS and CDR2 as YFSETQ. The CDR3 region has the DNA TGCGCCAGCAGTGCAGGGGACGAACCGACTAACTATGGCTACACCTTC. Its translation: CASSAGDEPTNYGYTF.

The genes are TRBV20-1 and TRBJ2-7; D call uncertain. V lost 3 bases, J lost 6 bases, and 15 bases lay in between. The CDR3 runs 13 residues. Germline V gene data show CDR1 as DFQATT and CDR2 as SNEGSKA (reference sequence). The CDR3 loop is CSARGFKPLEQYF. The CDR3 nucleotides read TGCAGTGCTAGGGGCTTCAAACCCCTCGAGCAGTACTTC.

The chain uses TRBV2 and TRBJ2-5; D is possibly TRBD1 or TRBD2 (5 bases each). Trimming removed 8 bases at V and 5 bases at J, with 12 bases between. The CDR3 is 12 amino acids. Looked up from germline, CDR1 is SNHLY and CDR2 is FYNNEI. This CDR3 reads CASHMRGETQYF. CDR3 bases: TGTGCCAGCCATATGAGGGGTGAGACCCAGTACTTC. Complete variable domain (other parts from reference TRBV2 and TRBJ2-5): EPEVTQTPSHQVTQMGQEVILRCVPISNHLYFYWYRQILGQKVEFLVSFYNNEISEKSEIFDDQFSVERPDGSNFTLKIRSTKLEDSAMYFCASHMRGETQYFGPGTRLLVL.

The V and J genes are TRBV6-2 or TRBV6-3 and TRBJ2-1; 7 bases map to TRBD2. Trimming cost V 6 bases and J 7 bases; bases outside gene matches: 12. The CDR3 has 15 amino acids. Germline V CDR1 and CDR2: MNHEY, SVGEGT. As DNA, the CDR3 is TGTGCCAGCAGCCCCTGGGGGGGATTCGTTAATGAGCAGTTCTTC. Encoded protein: CASSPWGGFVNEQFF.

In this sample, this clonotype turned up many times. The J gene is TRBJ1-5, the V gene TRBV5-4, with D tentatively TRBD1 (5 bases). There are 14 residues in the CDR3. Germline lookup yields CDR1 SGHNT and CDR2 YYREEE (reference sequence). V was trimmed by 2 bases and J by 3 bases, leaving 9 bases between them. The CDR3 loop reads CASSFGGTNQPQHF. The CDR3, as DNA: TGTGCCAGCAGCTTCGGCGGGACCAATCAGCCCCAGCATTTT.